This T cell receptor beta chain originates from a study of blood T cell repertoires in COVID-19. Study context: COVID-19 samples from acute and convalescent phases originated in the United States, Italy and Spain. Sources were T cells, B-cell-depleted T cells, or PBMCs; the material itself was cDNA or gDNA.

Followed longitudinally, the Seattle patients had been enrolled during active infection. TCRdb's table, derived via immunoSEQ multiplex PCR, lists solely in-frame clones and lacks some. The sample consists of about 170,000 clones, around four fifths of them appearing once. CDR1 and CDR2 from the germline V gene are MNHEY and SMNVEV (reference sequence). This CDR3 is built from 17 residues. Trimming cost V 1 base and J 4 bases; bases outside gene matches: 8. V gene TRBV27 combines with J gene TRBJ1-5, with 9 bases that match TRBD1. The source is a woman older than 75 with COVID-19, enrolled during active disease. Sequencing used peripheral blood. The CDR3 loop reads CASSLFAGTGINQPQHF. The CDR3 coding sequence is TGTGCCAGCAGTTTATTCGCGGGGACAGGGATTAATCAGCCCCAGCATTTT.